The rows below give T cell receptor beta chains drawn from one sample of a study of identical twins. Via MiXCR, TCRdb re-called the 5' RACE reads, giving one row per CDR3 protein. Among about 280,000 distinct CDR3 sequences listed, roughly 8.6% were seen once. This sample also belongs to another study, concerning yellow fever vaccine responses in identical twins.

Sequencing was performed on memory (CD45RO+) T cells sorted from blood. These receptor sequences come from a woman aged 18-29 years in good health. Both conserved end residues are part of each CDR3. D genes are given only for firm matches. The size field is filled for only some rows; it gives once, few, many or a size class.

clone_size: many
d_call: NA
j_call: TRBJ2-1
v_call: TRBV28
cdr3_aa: CASSRQVSYNEQFF
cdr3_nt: TGTGCCAGCAGCAGACAGGTGTCCTACAATGAGCAGTTCTTC

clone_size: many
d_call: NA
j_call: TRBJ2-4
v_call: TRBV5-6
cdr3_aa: CASSPQAGQEAKNIQYF
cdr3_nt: TGTGCCAGCAGCCCTCAGGCAGGTCAAGAAGCCAAAAACATTCAGTACTTC

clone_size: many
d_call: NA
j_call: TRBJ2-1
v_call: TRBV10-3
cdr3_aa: CAIRPSSGALDGLNEQFF
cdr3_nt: TGTGCCATCAGGCCTAGCTCCGGGGCCCTCGATGGTCTGAATGAGCAGTTCTTC

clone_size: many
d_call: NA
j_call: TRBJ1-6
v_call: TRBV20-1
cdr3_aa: CSARGDKSSYNSPLHF
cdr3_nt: TGCAGTGCTAGAGGGGATAAGAGCTCCTATAATTCACCCCTCCACTTT

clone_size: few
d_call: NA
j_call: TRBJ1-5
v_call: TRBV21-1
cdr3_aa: CASSNQNRETDQPQHF
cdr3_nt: TGTGCCAGCAGCAACCAAAACAGGGAAACGGATCAGCCCCAGCATTTT

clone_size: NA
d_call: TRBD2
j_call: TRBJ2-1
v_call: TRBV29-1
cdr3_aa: CSVAQLPSGGYNEQFF
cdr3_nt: TGCAGCGTTGCCCAGCTCCCGAGCGGGGGATACAATGAGCAGTTCTTC

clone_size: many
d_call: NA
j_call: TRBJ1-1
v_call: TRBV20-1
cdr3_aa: CSATLDRHTEAFF
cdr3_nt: TGCAGTGCTACCCTGGACAGACACACTGAAGCTTTCTTT

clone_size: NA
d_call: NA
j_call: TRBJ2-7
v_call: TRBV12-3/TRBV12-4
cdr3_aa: CASSLGDPPYEQYF
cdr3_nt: TGTGCCAGCAGTTTAGGGGACCCGCCCTACGAGCAGTACTTC

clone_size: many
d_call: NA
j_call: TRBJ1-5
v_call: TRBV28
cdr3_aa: CASSFSGARGNQPQHF
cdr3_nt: TGTGCCAGCAGTTTTTCGGGGGCGCGGGGCAATCAGCCCCAGCATTTT

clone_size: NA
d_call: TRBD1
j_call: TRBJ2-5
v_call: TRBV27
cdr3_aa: CASRYRGGWETQYF
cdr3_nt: TGTGCCAGCAGATACAGGGGTGGTTGGGAGACCCAGTACTTC

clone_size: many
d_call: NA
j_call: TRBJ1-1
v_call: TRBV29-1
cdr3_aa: CSVGRSRATEAFF
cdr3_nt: TGCAGCGTTGGACGGAGTCGTGCCACTGAAGCTTTCTTT

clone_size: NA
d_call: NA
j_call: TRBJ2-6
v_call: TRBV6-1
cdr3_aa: CASSEGTGANVLTF
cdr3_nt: TGTGCCAGCAGTGAAGGTACAGGGGCCAACGTCCTGACTTTC

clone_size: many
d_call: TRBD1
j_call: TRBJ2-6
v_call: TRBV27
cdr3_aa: CASSMTGWSGANVLTF
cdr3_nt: TGTGCCAGCAGTATGACAGGGTGGTCTGGGGCCAACGTCCTGACTTTC

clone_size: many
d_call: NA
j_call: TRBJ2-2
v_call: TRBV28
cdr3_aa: CASSQITGTTRDTGELFF
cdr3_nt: TGTGCCAGCAGCCAAATAACAGGGACGACCAGGGACACCGGGGAGCTGTTTTTT

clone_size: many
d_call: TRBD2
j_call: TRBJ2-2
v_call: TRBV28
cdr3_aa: CASSFGTSVWTGELFF
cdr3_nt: TGTGCCAGCAGTTTCGGGACTAGCGTTTGGACCGGGGAGCTGTTTTTT

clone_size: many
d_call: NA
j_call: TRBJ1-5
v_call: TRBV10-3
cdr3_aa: CAISETQGNSNQPQHF
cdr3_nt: TGTGCCATCAGTGAAACCCAGGGCAATAGCAATCAGCCCCAGCATTTT

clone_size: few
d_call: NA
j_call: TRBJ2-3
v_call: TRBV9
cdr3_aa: CASSPLGLTTDTQYF
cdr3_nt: TGTGCCAGCAGCCCACTAGGCCTCACCACAGATACGCAGTATTTT

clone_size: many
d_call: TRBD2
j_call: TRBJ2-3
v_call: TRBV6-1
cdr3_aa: CASSEDPAGGDTQYF
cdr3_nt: TGTGCCAGCAGTGAAGATCCAGCGGGGGGAGATACGCAGTATTTT

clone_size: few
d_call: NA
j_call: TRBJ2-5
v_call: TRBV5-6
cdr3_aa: CASNPRLLETQYF
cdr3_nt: TGTGCCAGCAACCCCCGGTTGTTAGAGACCCAGTACTTC

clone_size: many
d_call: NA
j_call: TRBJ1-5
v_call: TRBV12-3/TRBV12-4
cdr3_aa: CASSRGFNQPQHF
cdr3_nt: TGTGCCAGCAGCCGGGGCTTCAATCAGCCCCAGCATTTT

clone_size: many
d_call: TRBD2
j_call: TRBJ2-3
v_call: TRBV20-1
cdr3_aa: CSASPAGPSTDTQYF
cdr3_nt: TGCAGTGCTAGCCCAGCGGGGCCTAGCACAGATACGCAGTATTTT

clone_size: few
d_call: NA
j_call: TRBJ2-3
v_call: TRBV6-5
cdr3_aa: CASSYSGSTDTQYF
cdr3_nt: TGTGCCAGCAGTTACTCGGGCAGCACAGATACGCAGTATTTT

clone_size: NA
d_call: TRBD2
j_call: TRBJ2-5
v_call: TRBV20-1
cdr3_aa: CSARVLAGIETQYF
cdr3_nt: TGCAGTGCTAGAGTCCTAGCGGGCATAGAGACCCAGTACTTC

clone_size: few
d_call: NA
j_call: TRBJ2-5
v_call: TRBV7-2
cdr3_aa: CASSPGREETQYF
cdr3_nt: TGTGCCAGCAGCCCAGGCAGGGAAGAGACCCAGTACTTC

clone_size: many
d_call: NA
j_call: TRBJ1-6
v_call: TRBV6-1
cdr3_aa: CASRPAQGSANSPLHF
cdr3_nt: TGTGCCAGCAGACCCGCACAGGGAAGCGCTAATTCACCCCTCCACTTT

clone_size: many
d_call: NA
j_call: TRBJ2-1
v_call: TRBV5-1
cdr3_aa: CASSLGVEAEQFF
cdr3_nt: TGCGCCAGCAGCTTGGGGGTAGAGGCCGAGCAGTTCTTC

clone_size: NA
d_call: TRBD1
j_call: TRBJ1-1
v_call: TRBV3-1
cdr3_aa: CASSWGQKNTEAFF
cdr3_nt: TGTGCCAGCAGCTGGGGACAGAAGAACACTGAAGCTTTCTTT

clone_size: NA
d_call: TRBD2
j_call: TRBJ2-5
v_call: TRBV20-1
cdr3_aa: CSAKTSLETQYF
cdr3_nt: TGCAGTGCGAAGACTAGCCTGGAGACCCAGTACTTC

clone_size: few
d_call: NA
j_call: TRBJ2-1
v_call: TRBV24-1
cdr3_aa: CASSKGPTYNEQFF
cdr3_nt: TGTGCCTCGTCTAAGGGGCCTACTTACAATGAGCAGTTCTTC

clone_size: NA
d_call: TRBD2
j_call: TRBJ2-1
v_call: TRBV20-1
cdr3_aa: CSARDRRLAGGSMLYEQFF
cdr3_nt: TGCAGTGCTAGAGATAGGAGACTAGCGGGAGGGTCCATGCTCTATGAGCAGTTCTTC

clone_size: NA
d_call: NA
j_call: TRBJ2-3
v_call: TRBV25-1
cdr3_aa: CASSDPASTDTQYF
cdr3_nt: TGTGCCAGCAGTGACCCAGCTAGCACAGATACGCAGTATTTT

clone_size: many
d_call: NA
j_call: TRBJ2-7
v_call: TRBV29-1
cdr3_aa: CSARQSLYEQYF
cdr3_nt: TGCAGCGCCCGACAGAGTCTGTACGAGCAGTACTTC

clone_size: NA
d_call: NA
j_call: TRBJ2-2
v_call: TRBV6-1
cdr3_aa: CASSKFGRSGELFF
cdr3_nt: TGTGCCAGCAGTAAATTCGGAAGATCCGGGGAGCTGTTTTTT

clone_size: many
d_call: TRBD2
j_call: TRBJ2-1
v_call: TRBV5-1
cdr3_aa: CASSSAGSSNEQFF
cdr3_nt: TGCGCCAGCAGCTCAGCGGGATCTAGCAATGAGCAGTTCTTC

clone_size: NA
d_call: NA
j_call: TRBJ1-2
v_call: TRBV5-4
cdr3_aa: CASSLGADGGYTF
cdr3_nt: TGTGCCAGCAGCTTGGGCGCTGACGGTGGCTACACCTTC

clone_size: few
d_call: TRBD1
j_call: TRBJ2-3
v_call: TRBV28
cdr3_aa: CASRPDRGRTDTQYF
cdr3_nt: TGTGCCAGCAGGCCTGACAGGGGTCGCACAGATACGCAGTATTTT

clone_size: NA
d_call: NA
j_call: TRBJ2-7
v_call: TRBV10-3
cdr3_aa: CAISDNSIAYEQYF
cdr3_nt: TGTGCCATCAGTGACAACAGTATTGCCTACGAGCAGTACTTC

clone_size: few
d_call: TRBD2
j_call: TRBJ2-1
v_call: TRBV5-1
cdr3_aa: CASSLRTSGNSYNEQFF
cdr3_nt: TGCGCCAGCAGCCTAAGGACTAGCGGTAACTCCTACAATGAGCAGTTCTTC

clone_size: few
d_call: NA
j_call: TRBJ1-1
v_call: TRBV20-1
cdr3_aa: CSARSTAVTEAFF
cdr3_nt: TGCAGTGCTCGATCTACAGCGGTCACTGAAGCTTTCTTT

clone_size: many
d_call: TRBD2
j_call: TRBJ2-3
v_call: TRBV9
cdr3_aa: CASSVGLAGVTDTQYF
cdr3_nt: TGTGCCAGCAGCGTAGGTCTCGCGGGGGTTACAGATACGCAGTATTTT